Listed here are 30 T cell receptor beta chains from one sample, sequenced in a study of STAT5B mutations in CD4+ large granular lymphocyte leukemia. Using immunoSEQ multiplex PCR, the repertoire was profiled, and TCRdb retains in-frame clones only, with some absent. The sample contains approximately 32,000 clones, around three quarters of which appear only once. The sequenced sample was CD4+ T cells from blood buffy coats. The receptors derive from a human donor in good health.

The genes are TRBV15 and TRBJ1-4; maybe TRBD1 (5 bases). Germline V gene sequence: CDR1 LNHNV, CDR2 YYDKDF (reference sequence). V lost 0 bases and J 4 bases, leaving 12 bases between the germline ends. The CDR3 is made up of 16 amino acids. CDR3 protein: CATSRDGGDGNEKLFF. Written as DNA, the CDR3 is TGTGCCACCAGCAGAGATGGAGGGGACGGTAATGAAAAACTGTTTTTT.

This sequence joins TRBV6-5 and TRBJ2-1, with unresolved D. The V and J ends lost 2 bases and 6 bases respectively, with 11 bases between them. This CDR3 has 14 residues. CDR1 is MNHEY and CDR2 is SVGAGI in the germline V gene. This chain's CDR3 is CASSYAGLGNEQFF. The CDR3 DNA is TGTGCCAGCAGTTACGCCGGATTGGGCAATGAGCAGTTCTTC.

V usage is TRBV19 and J usage is TRBJ2-7; TRBD1 is a possible D gene (7 bases). This CDR3 has 14 amino acids. The V end was cut by 4 bases, the J end by 3 bases, with 13 bases between. Germline assignment: CDR1 LNHDA and CDR2 SQIVND (reference sequence). CDR3 protein: CASSRRGRFYEQYF. The CDR3 DNA reads as TGTGCCAGTAGTAGGAGGGGGCGCTTCTACGAGCAGTACTTC.

J is TRBJ1-5 and V is TRBV7-2, with a possible D match to TRBD1 (6 bases). Germline CDR1 and CDR2: SGHTA and FQGNSA. The length of the CDR3 is 15 residues. V was cut by 6 bases and J by 3 bases, with 15 bases left in between. CDR3 nucleotides: TGTGCCAGCAGGAAACAGGGATCCATCAATCAGCCCCAGCATTTT. Protein: CASRKQGSINQPQHF. The full variable domain, its missing parts supplied by reference TRBV7-2 and TRBJ1-5, is GAGVSQSPSNKVTEKGKDVELRCDPISGHTALYWYRQSLGQGLEFLIYFQGNSAPDKSGLPSDRFSAERTGGSVSTLTIQRTQQEDSAVYLCASRKQGSINQPQHFGDGTRLSIL.

J is TRBJ2-3 and V is TRBV5-1; 7 bases are shared with TRBD2. Per the germline V gene, CDR1 is SGHRS and CDR2 is YFSETQ. CDR3 size: 16 residues. Trimming removed 0 bases from V and 6 bases from J; junction bases left unmatched: 10. CDR3 region: CASSLEASGAQDTQYF. The CDR3 bases are TGCGCCAGCAGCTTGGAAGCTAGCGGCGCTCAGGATACGCAGTATTTT.

This clone was seen more than once but under ten times. This rearrangement joins TRBV7-8 to TRBJ2-7; 7 nucleotides agree with TRBD1. Trimming cost V 1 base and J 3 bases; bases outside gene matches: 6. Germline CDR1 reads SGHVS; CDR2 reads FQNEAQ. The length of the CDR3 is 15 residues. Here the CDR3 reads CASSLGDRGIYEQYF. CDR3 DNA: TGTGCCAGCAGCTTAGGGGACAGAGGCATCTACGAGCAGTACTTC.

The CDR3 is CATSIGTAISYEQYF. In DNA, the CDR3 is TGTGCCACCAGTATCGGGACAGCGATCTCCTACGAGCAGTACTTC. V usage is TRBV15 and J usage is TRBJ2-7; 7 bases match TRBD1. Unmatched junction bases numbered 8, after V lost 6 bases and J lost 0 bases. The germline CDR1 and CDR2 sequences are LNHNV and YYDKDF (reference sequence). There are 15 residues in the CDR3.

V is TRBV9 and J is TRBJ2-1; 8 nucleotides line up with TRBD2. CDR3 length equals 15 residues. Germline CDR1 and CDR2: SGDLS and YYNGEE. Trimming removed 6 bases from V and 2 bases from J; junction bases left unmatched: 7. This CDR3 is CASTTGGVTYNEQFF. The CDR3 nucleotides are TGTGCCAGCACCACGGGGGGGGTCACCTACAATGAGCAGTTCTTC. The whole variable domain, filled in from reference TRBV9 and TRBJ2-1, reads DSGVTQTPKHLITATGQRVTLRCSPRSGDLSVYWYQQSLDQGLQFLIQYYNGEERAKGNILERFSAQQFPDLHSELNLSSLELGDSALYFCASTTGGVTYNEQFFGPGTRLTVL.

In its sample, this clone was seen once. V usage is TRBV7-7 and J usage is TRBJ2-5, with a weak D call TRBD2 (5 bases). Deletions cut 5 bases from V and 3 bases from J, with 10 bases between. The CDR3 has 13 residues. Looked up from germline, CDR1 is SSHAT and CDR2 is FNYEAQ (reference sequence). DNA for the CDR3: TGTGCCAGCAGCCCGGACTTTAAAGAGACCCAGTACTTC. Translation gives CASSPDFKETQYF.

CDR3 nucleotide sequence: TGTGCCAGCAGCTTCGCAGGCGGGAGCACAGATACGCAGTATTTT. This encodes CASSFAGGSTDTQYF. This chain links TRBV7-2 with TRBJ2-3, with a weak D call TRBD2 (5 bases). The CDR3 runs 15 residues. The ends were cut back, 3 bases at V and 0 bases at J, with 10 bases in the middle. Germline V CDR1 and CDR2: SGHTA, FQGNSA.

V is TRBV4-1 and J is TRBJ2-5; 9 positions match TRBD1. The CDR3 length is 15 residues. With V trimmed by 3 bases and J by 5 bases, 7 bases remained unmatched. Germline CDR1 and CDR2: MGHRA and YSYEKL. The CDR3, as DNA: TGCGCCAGCAGCCAGGGACAGGGAGGCTGGGAGACCCAGTACTTC. Translation gives CASSQGQGGWETQYF.

This clone was seen a handful of times. The rearrangement joins TRBV7-2 to TRBJ2-1; 8 bases match TRBD1. The CDR3 length is 12 residues. Germline assignment: CDR1 SGHTA and CDR2 FQGNSA. Trimming at V came to 7 bases and at J to 9 bases, leaving 5 bases not matched to a gene. CDR3 region: CASTLTGGEQFF. The CDR3 bases are TGTGCCAGCACCCTAACAGGGGGTGAGCAGTTCTTC.

The rearrangement links TRBV5-1 to TRBJ2-3; a possible D gene is TRBD2 (5 bases). CDR1 and CDR2 (germline): SGHRS, YFSETQ. CDR3 length: 17 amino acids. V dropped 4 bases and J dropped 1 base, with 19 bases sitting between them. The DNA for the CDR3 is TGCGCCAGCAGCACGCTGGCTAGCTCGAGGGGCACAGATACGCAGTATTTT. Translating gives CASSTLASSRGTDTQYF.

This clone has a handful of counts. V usage is TRBV11-2 and J usage is TRBJ2-5, with a weak D call TRBD2 (6 bases). Between the trimmed V and J ends, which lost 5 bases and 4 bases, there was a span of 14 bases. The V gene's germline CDR1 is SGHAT and CDR2 FQNNGV. The CDR3 length is 14 residues. The CDR3 coding sequence is TGTGCCAGCAGCCCCGTGCGGGGTGGAGAGACCCAGTACTTC. The encoded protein is CASSPVRGGETQYF.

The chain uses TRBV6-5 and TRBJ2-5; D perhaps matches TRBD2 (5 bases). Trimming took off 2 bases at V and 7 bases at J, with 14 bases between the two ends. The CDR3 length is 14 residues. In germline, CDR1 is MNHEY, CDR2 SVGAGI. The CDR3 nucleotides read TGTGCCAGCAGTTACCGGAGAGGACGGGGGACCCAGTACTTC. This encodes CASSYRRGRGTQYF.

This clone has just a few counts. This chain uses TRBV6-1 with TRBJ1-5; D may be TRBD1 (6 bases). V dropped 2 bases and J dropped 5 bases, with 10 bases sitting between them. The CDR3 totals 14 residues. CDR1 MNHNS and CDR2 SASEGT come from the germline V gene. The CDR3 nucleotides are TGTGCCAGCAGTGAACAGGGGAGGGATCAGCCCCAGCATTTT. Protein sequence: CASSEQGRDQPQHF.

The CDR3: CASSPGPTGELFF. The CDR3 bases are TGTGCCAGCAGTCCGGGCCCCACCGGGGAGCTGTTTTTT. The chain uses TRBV6-5 and TRBJ2-2, with D hard to call. The CDR3 runs 13 residues. Germline CDR1 reads MNHEY; CDR2 reads SVGAGI. The V gene lost 5 bases and the J gene lost 4 bases, with 8 bases spanning the gap.

V and J are TRBV6-5 and TRBJ1-3, with D uncertain. The V gene's germline CDR1 is MNHEY and CDR2 SVGAGI. The V and J ends lost 3 bases and 4 bases respectively, with 10 bases between them. The CDR3 has 14 amino acids. This CDR3 is CASSYEMGGNTIYF. The CDR3 DNA reads as TGTGCCAGCAGTTATGAGATGGGGGGAAACACCATATATTTT.

The V and J genes are TRBV13 and TRBJ2-7, with a weak D call TRBD1 (6 bases). This CDR3 comprises 14 residues. Trimming removed 0 bases at V and 7 bases at J, with 13 bases between. CDR1 and CDR2 from the germline V gene are PRHDT and FYEKMQ (reference sequence). The CDR3 protein is CASSLGGWGREQYF. The CDR3 DNA reads as TGTGCCAGCAGCTTAGGCGGTTGGGGGCGGGAGCAGTACTTC.

This clone was observed a handful of times. The chain carries TRBV6-1 and TRBJ1-1; D is unclear. V was clipped by 2 bases and J by 10 bases, with 14 bases between them. CDR1 and CDR2 (germline): MNHNS, SASEGT. The CDR3 loop spans 13 amino acids. The CDR3 spells CASSETARWGAFF. CDR3 coding DNA: TGTGCCAGCAGTGAAACCGCCCGGTGGGGAGCTTTCTTT.

The rearrangement joins TRBV9 to TRBJ1-1; no clear D gene. CDR3 length: 12 residues. V was shortened by 5 bases and J by 0 bases, with 5 bases between the two germline ends. Germline loops: CDR1 SGDLS, CDR2 YYNGEE. In DNA form, the CDR3 reads TGTGCCAGCAGAGCGGTGAACACTGAAGCTTTCTTT. Amino acids: CASRAVNTEAFF.

This clone has only a few counts. The chain employs TRBV19 and TRBJ2-7, with TRBD1 identical over 10 bases. Per the germline V gene, CDR1 is LNHDA and CDR2 is SQIVND (reference sequence). Germline trimming cut 3 bases from V and 6 bases from J; bases unmatched to any gene: 2. This CDR3 has 13 amino acids. The DNA for the CDR3 is TGTGCCAGTAGTATTGGACAGGGGGTCGAGCAGTACTTC. Its translation is CASSIGQGVEQYF.

V gene TRBV4-3 combines with J gene TRBJ2-1; 10 bases match TRBD1. In germline, CDR1 is LGHNA, CDR2 YSLEER. J was trimmed by 8 bases and V by 4 bases; bases with no gene match: 11. The CDR3 consists of 16 residues. CDR3 DNA sequence: TGCGCCAGCAGCCCACGTGGGGACAGGGGAAGGGATGAGCAGTTCTTC. Translating it yields CASSPRGDRGRDEQFF.

Here the CDR3 reads CASGVAGGNTGELFF. The CDR3 DNA sequence: TGTGCCAGCGGGGTAGCGGGGGGGAACACCGGGGAGCTGTTTTTT. V is TRBV6-5 and J is TRBJ2-2; 10 bases fit TRBD2. J gave up 1 base and V 8 bases, and 4 bases lay outside the gene matches. Germline CDR1 MNHEY, CDR2 SVGAGI. This CDR3 comprises 15 residues.

The genes are TRBV10-3 and TRBJ2-5, with 10 bases identical to TRBD2. CDR1 and CDR2 from the germline V gene are ENHRY and SYGVKD. The CDR3 runs 15 residues. The ends lost 11 bases at V and 2 bases at J; junction bases unmatched: 11. This CDR3 is CAAQKTSGLQETQYF. The CDR3 coding sequence is TGTGCCGCACAAAAGACTAGCGGGCTTCAAGAGACCCAGTACTTC.

This clone occurred once. The chain links TRBV7-8 to TRBJ2-4; 7 bases line up with TRBD1. V shed 4 bases and J 9 bases; nucleotides not matched to a gene: 9. This CDR3 has 14 amino acids. Germline CDR1 and CDR2: SGHVS and FQNEAQ. The CDR3 region is CASSWLGGPGIQYF. CDR3 sequence (DNA): TGTGCCAGCAGCTGGCTAGGGGGCCCCGGCATTCAGTACTTC.

The gene calls are TRBV5-1 and TRBJ2-6; unclear D gene. The V end lost 0 bases, the J end lost 2 bases, and 6 bases lay between the germline ends. Germline CDR1 SGHRS, CDR2 YFSETQ. This CDR3 contains 15 residues. The CDR3 nucleotides read TGCGCCAGCAGCTTGGTGGGTGCTGGGGCCAACGTCCTGACTTTC. This sequence encodes CASSLVGAGANVLTF.

V is TRBV4-1 and J is TRBJ2-3; TRBD2 matches 9 bases. The CDR3 length is 18 residues. CDR1 and CDR2 (germline): MGHRA, YSYEKL. J was trimmed by 6 bases and V by 1 base; bases with no gene match: 14. The CDR3 here is CASSQVVLAGLSKDTQYF. For the CDR3, the DNA is TGCGCCAGCAGCCAAGTAGTTCTAGCGGGACTAAGTAAGGATACGCAGTATTTT.

The chain links TRBV29-1 to TRBJ2-1; D might be TRBD2 (5 bases). Germline CDR1 reads SQVTM; CDR2 reads ANQGSEA. The CDR3 is 14 amino acids. Trimming took 6 bases from V and 6 from J, leaving 18 bases between them. As DNA, the CDR3 is TGCAGCGTCGTACGCTGGGAGCCCACCAATGAGCAGTTCTTC. Its protein product is CSVVRWEPTNEQFF.

The CDR3 sequence: CASSFQADTQYF. The CDR3 nucleotides are TGTGCCAGCAGCTTCCAAGCTGATACGCAGTATTTT. This chain uses TRBV5-5 with TRBJ2-3; D is ambiguous. This CDR3 spans 12 amino acids. The V gene lost 2 bases and the J gene lost 6 bases, with 7 bases spanning the gap. CDR1 and CDR2 (germline): SGHKS, YYEKEE (reference sequence).